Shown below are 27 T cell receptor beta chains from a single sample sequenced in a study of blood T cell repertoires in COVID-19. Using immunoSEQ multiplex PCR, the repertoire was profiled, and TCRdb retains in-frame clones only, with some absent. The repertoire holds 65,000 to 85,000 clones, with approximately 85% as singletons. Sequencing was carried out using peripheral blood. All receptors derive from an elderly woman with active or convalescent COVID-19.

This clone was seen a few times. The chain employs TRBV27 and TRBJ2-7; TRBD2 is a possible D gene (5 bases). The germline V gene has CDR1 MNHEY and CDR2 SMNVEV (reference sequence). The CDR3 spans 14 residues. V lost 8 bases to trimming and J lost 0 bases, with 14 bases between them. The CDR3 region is CASRLSEISYEQYF. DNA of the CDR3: TGTGCCAGCCGACTTAGCGAGATCTCCTACGAGCAGTACTTC.

This CDR3 reads CASSVGVRGETQYF. The CDR3 coding sequence is TGTGCCAGCAGCGTAGGGGTTAGGGGAGAGACCCAGTACTTC. This chain uses TRBV9 with TRBJ2-5; tentatively, D is TRBD1 (5 bases). The V gene lost 0 bases and the J gene lost 4 bases, with 10 bases spanning the gap. The CDR3 runs 14 residues. Per the germline V gene, CDR1 is SGDLS and CDR2 is YYNGEE.

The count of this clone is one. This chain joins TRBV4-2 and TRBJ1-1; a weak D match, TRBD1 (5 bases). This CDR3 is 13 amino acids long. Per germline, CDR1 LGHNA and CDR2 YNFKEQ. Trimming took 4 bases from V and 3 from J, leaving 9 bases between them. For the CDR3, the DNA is TGTGCCAGCAGCCCGGCAGGGTACACTGAAGCTTTCTTT. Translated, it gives CASSPAGYTEAFF.

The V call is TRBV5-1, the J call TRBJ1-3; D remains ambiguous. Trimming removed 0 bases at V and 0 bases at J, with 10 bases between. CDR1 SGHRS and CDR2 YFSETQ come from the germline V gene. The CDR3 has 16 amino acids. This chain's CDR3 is CASSLGTATSGNTIYF. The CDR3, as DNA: TGCGCCAGCAGCTTGGGGACTGCGACCTCTGGAAACACCATATATTTT.

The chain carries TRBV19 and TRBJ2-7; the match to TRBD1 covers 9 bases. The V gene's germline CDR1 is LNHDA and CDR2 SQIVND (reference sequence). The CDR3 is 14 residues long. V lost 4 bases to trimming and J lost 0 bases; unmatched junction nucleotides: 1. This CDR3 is CASSRGQGSYEQYF. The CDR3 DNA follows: TGTGCCAGTAGTAGGGGACAGGGCTCCTACGAGCAGTACTTC. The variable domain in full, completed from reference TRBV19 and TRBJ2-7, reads DGGITQSPKYLFRKEGQNVTLSCEQNLNHDAMYWYRQDPGQGLRLIYYSQIVNDFQKGDIAEGYSVSREKKESFPLTVTSAQKNPTAFYLCASSRGQGSYEQYFGPGTRLTVT.

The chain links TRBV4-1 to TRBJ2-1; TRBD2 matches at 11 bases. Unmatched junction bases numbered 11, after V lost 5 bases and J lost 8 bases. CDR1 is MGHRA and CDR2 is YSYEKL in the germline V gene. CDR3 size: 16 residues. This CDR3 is CASSDLTSGTNHEQFF. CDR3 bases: TGCGCCAGCAGCGACCTGACTAGCGGGACAAACCATGAGCAGTTCTTC.

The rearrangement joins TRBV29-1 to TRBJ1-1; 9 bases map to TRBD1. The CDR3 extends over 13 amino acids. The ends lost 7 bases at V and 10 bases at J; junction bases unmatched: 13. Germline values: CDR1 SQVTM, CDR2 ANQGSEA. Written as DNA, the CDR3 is TGCAGCGGGGCCCTAGGACAGGGGTCGGTAGCTTTCTTT. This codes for CSGALGQGSVAFF. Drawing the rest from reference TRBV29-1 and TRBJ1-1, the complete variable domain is SAVISQKPSRDICQRGTSLTIQCQVDSQVTMMFWYRQQPGQSLTLIATANQGSEATYESGFVIDKFPISRPNLTFSTLTVSNMSPEDSSIYLCSGALGQGSVAFFGQGTRLTVV.

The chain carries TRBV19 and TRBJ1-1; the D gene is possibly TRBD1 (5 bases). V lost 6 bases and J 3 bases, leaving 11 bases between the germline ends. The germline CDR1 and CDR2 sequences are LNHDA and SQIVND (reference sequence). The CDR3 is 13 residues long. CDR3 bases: TGTGCCAGTAGCCTCAGGGCTGACACTGAAGCTTTCTTT. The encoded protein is CASSLRADTEAFF.

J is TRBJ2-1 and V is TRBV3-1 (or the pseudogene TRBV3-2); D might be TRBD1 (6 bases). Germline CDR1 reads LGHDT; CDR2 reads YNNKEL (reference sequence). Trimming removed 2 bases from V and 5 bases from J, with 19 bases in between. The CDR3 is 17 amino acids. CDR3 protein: CASSQISLTGFNNEQFF. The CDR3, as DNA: TGTGCCAGCAGCCAAATTTCCCTGACAGGTTTTAACAATGAGCAGTTCTTC.

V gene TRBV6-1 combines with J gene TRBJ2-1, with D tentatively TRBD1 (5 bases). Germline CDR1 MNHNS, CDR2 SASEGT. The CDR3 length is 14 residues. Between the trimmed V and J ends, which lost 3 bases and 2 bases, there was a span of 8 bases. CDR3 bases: TGTGCCAGCAGTGAGGGGCTGACCTACAATGAGCAGTTCTTC. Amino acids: CASSEGLTYNEQFF.

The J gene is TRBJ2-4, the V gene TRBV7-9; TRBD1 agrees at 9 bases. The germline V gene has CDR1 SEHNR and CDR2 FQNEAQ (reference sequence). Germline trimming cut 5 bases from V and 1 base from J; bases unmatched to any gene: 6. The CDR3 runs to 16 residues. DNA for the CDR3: TGTGCCAGCAGCCAAACAGGGGGCTTCGCCAAAAACATTCAGTACTTC. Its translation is CASSQTGGFAKNIQYF.

This CDR3 reads CASSLGFAQGGLAEAFF. In DNA form, the CDR3 reads TGTGCCAGCAGCTTAGGATTTGCGCAGGGAGGTTTAGCTGAAGCTTTCTTT. J is TRBJ1-1 and V is TRBV9; a possible D gene is TRBD1 (5 bases). The CDR3 is 17 residues long. CDR1 SGDLS and CDR2 YYNGEE come from the germline V gene. Trimming shortened V by 4 bases and J by 6 bases, and 25 bases separated the two germline ends.

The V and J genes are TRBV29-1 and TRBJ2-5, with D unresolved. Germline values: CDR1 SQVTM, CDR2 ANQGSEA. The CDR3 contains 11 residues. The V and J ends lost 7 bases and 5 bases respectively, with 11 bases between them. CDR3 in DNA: TGCAGCGCCGCGAATTTGGAGACCCAGTACTTC. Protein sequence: CSAANLETQYF.

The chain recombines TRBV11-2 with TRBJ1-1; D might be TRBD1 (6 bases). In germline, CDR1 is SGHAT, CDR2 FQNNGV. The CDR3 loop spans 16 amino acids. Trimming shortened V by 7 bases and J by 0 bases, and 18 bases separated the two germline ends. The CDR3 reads CASTPIYRDMNTEAFF. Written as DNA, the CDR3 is TGTGCCAGCACTCCTATATACAGGGACATGAACACTGAAGCTTTCTTT.

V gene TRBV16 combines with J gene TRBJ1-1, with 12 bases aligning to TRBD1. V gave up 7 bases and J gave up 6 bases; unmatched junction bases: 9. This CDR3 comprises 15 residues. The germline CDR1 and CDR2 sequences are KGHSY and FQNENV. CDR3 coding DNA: TGTGCCAGCAACCCAGGCGGGACAGGGGGCGCTGAAGCTTTCTTT. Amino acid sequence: CASNPGGTGGAEAFF.

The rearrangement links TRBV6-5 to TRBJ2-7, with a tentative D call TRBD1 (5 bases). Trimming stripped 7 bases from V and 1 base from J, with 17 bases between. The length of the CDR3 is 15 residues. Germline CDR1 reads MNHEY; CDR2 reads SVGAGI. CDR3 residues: CASKREQGRSYEQYF. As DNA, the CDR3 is TGTGCCAGCAAGAGAGAGCAGGGTCGGTCCTACGAGCAGTACTTC.

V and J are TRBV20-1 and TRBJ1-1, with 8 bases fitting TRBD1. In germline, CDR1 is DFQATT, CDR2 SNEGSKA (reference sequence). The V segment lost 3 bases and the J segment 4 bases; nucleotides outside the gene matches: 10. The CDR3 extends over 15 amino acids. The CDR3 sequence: CSASLAGGASTEAFF. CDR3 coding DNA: TGCAGTGCTAGTTTGGCAGGGGGCGCGAGCACTGAAGCTTTCTTT.

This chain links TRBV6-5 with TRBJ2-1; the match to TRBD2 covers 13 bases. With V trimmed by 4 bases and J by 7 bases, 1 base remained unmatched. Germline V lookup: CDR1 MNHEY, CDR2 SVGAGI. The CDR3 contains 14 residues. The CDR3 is CASSWTSGSNEQFF. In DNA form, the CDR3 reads TGTGCCAGCAGTTGGACTAGCGGGAGTAATGAGCAGTTCTTC.

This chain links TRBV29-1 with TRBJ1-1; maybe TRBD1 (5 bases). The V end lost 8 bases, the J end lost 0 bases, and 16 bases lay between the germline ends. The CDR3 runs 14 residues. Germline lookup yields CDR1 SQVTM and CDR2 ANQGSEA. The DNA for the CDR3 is TGCAGCTCGGAAAGGGGTTCGGTGAACACTGAAGCTTTCTTT. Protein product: CSSERGSVNTEAFF.

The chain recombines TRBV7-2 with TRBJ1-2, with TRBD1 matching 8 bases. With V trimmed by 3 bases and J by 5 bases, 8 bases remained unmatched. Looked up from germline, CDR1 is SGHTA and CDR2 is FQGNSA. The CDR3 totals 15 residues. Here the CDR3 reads CASSFSTGAQYGYTF. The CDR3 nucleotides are TGTGCCAGCAGCTTCTCGACAGGGGCACAGTATGGCTACACCTTC. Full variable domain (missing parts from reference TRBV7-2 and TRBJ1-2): GAGVSQSPSNKVTEKGKDVELRCDPISGHTALYWYRQSLGQGLEFLIYFQGNSAPDKSGLPSDRFSAERTGGSVSTLTIQRTQQEDSAVYLCASSFSTGAQYGYTFGSGTRLTVV.

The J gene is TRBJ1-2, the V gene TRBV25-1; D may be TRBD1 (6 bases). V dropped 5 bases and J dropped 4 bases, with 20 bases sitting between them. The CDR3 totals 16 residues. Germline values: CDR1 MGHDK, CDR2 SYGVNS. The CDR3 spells CASSSTMWGHPYGYTF. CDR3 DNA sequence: TGTGCCAGCAGTAGCACTATGTGGGGACACCCCTATGGCTACACCTTC.

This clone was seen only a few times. CDR3 region: CASSLHPRGQGADGYTF. Here the CDR3 DNA reads TGTGCCAGCAGCTTACATCCCAGGGGTCAGGGGGCCGACGGCTACACCTTC. The chain recombines TRBV7-3 with TRBJ1-2; TRBD1 agrees at 8 bases. V lost 2 bases to trimming and J lost 8 bases; unmatched junction nucleotides: 16. From germline, CDR1 is SGHTA and CDR2 FQGTGA. The CDR3 has 17 residues. The entire variable domain, with the rest obtained from reference TRBV7-3 and TRBJ1-2, is as follows: GAGVSQTPSNKVTEKGKYVELRCDPISGHTALYWYRQSLGQGPEFLIYFQGTGAADDSGLPNDRFFAVRPEGSVSTLKIQRTERGDSAVYLCASSLHPRGQGADGYTFGSGTRLTVV.

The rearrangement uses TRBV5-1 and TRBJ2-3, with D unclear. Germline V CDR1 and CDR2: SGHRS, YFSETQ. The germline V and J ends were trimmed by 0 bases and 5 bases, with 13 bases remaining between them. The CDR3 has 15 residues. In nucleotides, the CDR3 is TGCGCCAGCAGCTTGGCCAGCGAGGCTAGAGATACGCAGTATTTT. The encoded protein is CASSLASEARDTQYF.

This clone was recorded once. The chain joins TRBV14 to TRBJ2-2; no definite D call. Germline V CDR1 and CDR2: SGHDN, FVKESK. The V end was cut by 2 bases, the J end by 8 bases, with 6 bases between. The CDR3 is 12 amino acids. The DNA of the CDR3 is TGTGCCAGCAGCCAATCTATTGGGGAGCTGTTTTTT. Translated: CASSQSIGELFF.

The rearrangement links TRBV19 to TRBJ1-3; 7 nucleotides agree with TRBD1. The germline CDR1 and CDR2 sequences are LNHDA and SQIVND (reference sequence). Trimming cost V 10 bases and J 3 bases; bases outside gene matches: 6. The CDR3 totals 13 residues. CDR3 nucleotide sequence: TGTGCCACCCACAGGGGCTTTGGAAACACCATATATTTT. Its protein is CATHRGFGNTIYF.

CDR3 in amino acids: CASSQGQVSYNEQFF. The CDR3, as DNA: TGCGCCAGCAGCCAGGGACAGGTGTCCTACAATGAGCAGTTCTTC. The V call is TRBV5-1, the J call TRBJ2-1; TRBD1 matches 8 bases. There are 15 residues in the CDR3. Unmatched junction bases numbered 4, after V lost 4 bases and J lost 1 base. The germline V gene has CDR1 SGHRS and CDR2 YFSETQ.

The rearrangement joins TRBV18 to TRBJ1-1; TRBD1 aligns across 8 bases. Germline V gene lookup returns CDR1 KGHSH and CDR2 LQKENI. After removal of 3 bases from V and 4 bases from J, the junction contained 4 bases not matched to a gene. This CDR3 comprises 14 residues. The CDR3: CASSPGQGSTEAFF. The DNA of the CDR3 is TGTGCCAGCTCACCCGGACAGGGAAGCACTGAAGCTTTCTTT.